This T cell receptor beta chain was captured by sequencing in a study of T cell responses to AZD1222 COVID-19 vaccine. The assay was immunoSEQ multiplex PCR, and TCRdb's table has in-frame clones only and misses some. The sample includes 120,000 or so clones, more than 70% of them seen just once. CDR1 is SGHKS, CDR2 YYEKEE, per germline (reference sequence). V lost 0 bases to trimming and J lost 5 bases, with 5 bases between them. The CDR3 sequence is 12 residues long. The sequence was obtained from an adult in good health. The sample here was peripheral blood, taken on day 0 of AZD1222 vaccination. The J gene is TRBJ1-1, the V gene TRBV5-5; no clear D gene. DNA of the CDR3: TGTGCCAGCAGCTTGGGGTTGACTGAAGCTTTCTTT. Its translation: CASSLGLTEAFF.